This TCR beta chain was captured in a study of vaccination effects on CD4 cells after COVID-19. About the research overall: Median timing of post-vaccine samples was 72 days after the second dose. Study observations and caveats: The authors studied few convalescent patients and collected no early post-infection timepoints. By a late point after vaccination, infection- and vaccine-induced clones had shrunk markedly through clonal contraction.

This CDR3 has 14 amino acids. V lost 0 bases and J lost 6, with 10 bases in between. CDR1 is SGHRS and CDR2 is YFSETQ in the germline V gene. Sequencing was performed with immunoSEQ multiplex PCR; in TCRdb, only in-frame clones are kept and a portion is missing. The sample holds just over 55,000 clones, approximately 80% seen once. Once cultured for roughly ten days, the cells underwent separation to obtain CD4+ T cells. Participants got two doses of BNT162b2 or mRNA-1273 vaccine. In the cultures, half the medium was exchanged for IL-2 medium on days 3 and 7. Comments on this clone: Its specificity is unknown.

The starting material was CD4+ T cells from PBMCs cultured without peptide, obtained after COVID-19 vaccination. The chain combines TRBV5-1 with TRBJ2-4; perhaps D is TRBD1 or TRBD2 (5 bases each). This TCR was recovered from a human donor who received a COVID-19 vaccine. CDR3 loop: CASSLGDPPNIQYF. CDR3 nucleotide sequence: TGCGCCAGCAGCTTGGGGGACCCCCCAAACATTCAGTACTTC.